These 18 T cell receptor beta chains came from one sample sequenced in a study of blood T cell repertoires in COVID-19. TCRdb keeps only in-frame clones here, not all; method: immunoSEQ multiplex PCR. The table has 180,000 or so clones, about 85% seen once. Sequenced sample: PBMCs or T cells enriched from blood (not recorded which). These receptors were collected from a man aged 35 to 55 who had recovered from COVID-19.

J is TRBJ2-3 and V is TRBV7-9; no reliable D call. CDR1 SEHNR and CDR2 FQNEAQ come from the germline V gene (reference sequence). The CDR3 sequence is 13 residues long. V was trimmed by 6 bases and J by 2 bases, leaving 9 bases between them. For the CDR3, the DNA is TGTGCCAGCAGTCCCCCCCACACAGATACGCAGTATTTT. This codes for CASSPPHTDTQYF.

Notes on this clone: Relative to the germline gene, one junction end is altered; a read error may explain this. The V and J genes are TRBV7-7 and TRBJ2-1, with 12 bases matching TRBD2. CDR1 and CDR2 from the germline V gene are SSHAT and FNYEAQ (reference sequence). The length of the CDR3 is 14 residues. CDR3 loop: CASSAGTSGNEQFF. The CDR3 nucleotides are TGTGCTAGCAGCGCCGGGACTAGCGGGAATGAGCAGTTCTTC.

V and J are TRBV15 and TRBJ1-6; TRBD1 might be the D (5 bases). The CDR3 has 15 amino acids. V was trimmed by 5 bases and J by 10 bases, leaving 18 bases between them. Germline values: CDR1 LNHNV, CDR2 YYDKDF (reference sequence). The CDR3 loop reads CATSGPGTSGSPLHF. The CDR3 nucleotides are TGTGCCACCAGCGGACCCGGGACTTCTGGGTCACCCCTCCACTTT. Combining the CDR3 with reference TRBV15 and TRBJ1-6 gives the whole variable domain DAMVIQNPRYQVTQFGKPVTLSCSQTLNHNVMYWYQQKSSQAPKLLFHYYDKDFNNEADTPDNFQSRRPNTSFCFLDIRSPGLGDTAMYLCATSGPGTSGSPLHFGNGTRLTVT.

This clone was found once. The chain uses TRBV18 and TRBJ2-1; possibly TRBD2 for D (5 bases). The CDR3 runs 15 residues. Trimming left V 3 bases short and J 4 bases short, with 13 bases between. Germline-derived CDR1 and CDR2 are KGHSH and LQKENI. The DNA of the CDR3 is TGTGCCAGCTCACCGATCGGGAAGTCGTACAATGAGCAGTTCTTC. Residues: CASSPIGKSYNEQFF.

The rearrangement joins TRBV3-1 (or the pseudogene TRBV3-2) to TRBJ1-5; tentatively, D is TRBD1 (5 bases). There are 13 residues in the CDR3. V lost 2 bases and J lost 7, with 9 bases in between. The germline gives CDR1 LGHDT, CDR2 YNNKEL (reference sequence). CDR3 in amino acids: CASSQQGYQPQHF. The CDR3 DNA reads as TGTGCCAGCAGCCAACAGGGTTACCAGCCCCAGCATTTT.

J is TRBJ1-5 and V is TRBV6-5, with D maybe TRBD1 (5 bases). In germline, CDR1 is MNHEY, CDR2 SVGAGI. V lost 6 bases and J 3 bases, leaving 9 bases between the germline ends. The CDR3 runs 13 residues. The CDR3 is CASRQQDNQPQHF. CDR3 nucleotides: TGTGCCAGCAGACAACAGGACAATCAGCCCCAGCATTTT.

The CDR3 DNA reads as TGTGCCAGCAGCTTGGCGGGGGTGGGGGAGACCCAGTACTTC. As protein: CASSLAGVGETQYF. The chain recombines TRBV5-4 with TRBJ2-5; the D gene is possibly TRBD2 (6 bases). Germline V gene lookup returns CDR1 SGHNT and CDR2 YYREEE (reference sequence). This CDR3 is 14 amino acids long. V gave up 0 bases and J gave up 5 bases, with 11 bases separating them.

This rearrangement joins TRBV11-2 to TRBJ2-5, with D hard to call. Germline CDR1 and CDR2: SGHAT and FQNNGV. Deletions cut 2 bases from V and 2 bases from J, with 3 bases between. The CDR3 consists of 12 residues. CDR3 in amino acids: CASSLLQETQYF. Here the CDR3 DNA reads TGTGCCAGCAGCTTACTTCAAGAGACCCAGTACTTC. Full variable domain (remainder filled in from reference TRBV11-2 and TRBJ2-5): EAGVAQSPRYKIIEKRQSVAFWCNPISGHATLYWYQQILGQGPKLLIQFQNNGVVDDSQLPKDRFSAERLKGVDSTLKIQPAKLEDSAVYLCASSLLQETQYFGPGTRLLVL.

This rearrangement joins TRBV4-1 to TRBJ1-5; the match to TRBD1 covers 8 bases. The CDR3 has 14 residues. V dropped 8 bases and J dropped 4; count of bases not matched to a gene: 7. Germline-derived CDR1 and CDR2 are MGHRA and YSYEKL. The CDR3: CASRDRGENQPQHF. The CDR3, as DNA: TGCGCCAGCCGTGACAGGGGCGAGAATCAGCCCCAGCATTTT.

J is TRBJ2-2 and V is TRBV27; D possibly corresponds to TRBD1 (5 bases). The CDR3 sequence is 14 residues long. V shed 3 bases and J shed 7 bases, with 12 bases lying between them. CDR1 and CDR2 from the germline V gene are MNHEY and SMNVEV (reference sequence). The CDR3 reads CASSFQGSGGELFF. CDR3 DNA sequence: TGTGCCAGCAGTTTTCAGGGATCTGGCGGGGAGCTGTTTTTT.

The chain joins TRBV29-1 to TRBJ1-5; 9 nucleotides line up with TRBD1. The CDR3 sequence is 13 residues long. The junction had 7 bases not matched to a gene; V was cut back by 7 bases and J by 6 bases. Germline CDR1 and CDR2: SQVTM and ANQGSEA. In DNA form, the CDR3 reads TGCAGCGCCAGACAGGGGGAATCTCAGCCCCAGCATTTT. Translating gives CSARQGESQPQHF.

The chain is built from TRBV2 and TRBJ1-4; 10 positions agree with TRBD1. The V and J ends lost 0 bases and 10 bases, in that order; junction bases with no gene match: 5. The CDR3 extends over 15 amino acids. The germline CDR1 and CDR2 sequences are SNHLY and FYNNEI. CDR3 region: CASSEAGTGAGKLFF. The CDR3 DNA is TGTGCCAGCAGTGAAGCCGGGACAGGGGCAGGAAAACTGTTTTTT. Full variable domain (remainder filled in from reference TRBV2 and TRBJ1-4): EPEVTQTPSHQVTQMGQEVILRCVPISNHLYFYWYRQILGQKVEFLVSFYNNEISEKSEIFDDQFSVERPDGSNFTLKIRSTKLEDSAMYFCASSEAGTGAGKLFFGSGTQLSVL.

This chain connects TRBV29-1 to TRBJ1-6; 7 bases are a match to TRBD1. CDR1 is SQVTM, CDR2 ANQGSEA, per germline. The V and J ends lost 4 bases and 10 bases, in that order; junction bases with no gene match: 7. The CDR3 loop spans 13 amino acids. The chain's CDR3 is CSVGDRSGSPLHF. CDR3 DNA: TGCAGCGTTGGGGACAGATCAGGGTCACCCCTCCACTTT.

DNA for the CDR3: TGTGCCAGCAGTCTCGGACAGGGTAGCCCCTACGAGCAGTACTTC. Translation: CASSLGQGSPYEQYF. The V call is TRBV27, the J call TRBJ2-7; 8 nucleotides match TRBD1. The germline gives CDR1 MNHEY, CDR2 SMNVEV (reference sequence). Unmatched junction bases numbered 8, after V lost 5 bases and J lost 2 bases. CDR3 length equals 15 residues.

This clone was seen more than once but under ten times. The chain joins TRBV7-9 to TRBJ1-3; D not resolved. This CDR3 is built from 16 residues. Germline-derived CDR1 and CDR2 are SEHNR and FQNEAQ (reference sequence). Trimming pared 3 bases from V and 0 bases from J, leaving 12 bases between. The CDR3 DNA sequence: TGTGCCAGCAGCTTCCCCCCGCCTAGCTCTGGAAACACCATATATTTT. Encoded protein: CASSFPPPSSGNTIYF.

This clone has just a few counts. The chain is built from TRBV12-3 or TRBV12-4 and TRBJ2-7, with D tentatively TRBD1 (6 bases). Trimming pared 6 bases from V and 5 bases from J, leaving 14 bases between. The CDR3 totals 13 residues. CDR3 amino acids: CASSSGTPHEQYF. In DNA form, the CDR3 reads TGTGCCAGCAGCTCCGGGACACCGCACGAGCAGTACTTC.

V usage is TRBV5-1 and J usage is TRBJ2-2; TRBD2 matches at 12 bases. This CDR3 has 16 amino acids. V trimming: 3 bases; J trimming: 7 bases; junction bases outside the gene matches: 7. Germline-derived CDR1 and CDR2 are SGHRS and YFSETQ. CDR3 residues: CASSSSTSGGIGELFF. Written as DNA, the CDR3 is TGCGCCAGCAGCTCGTCGACTAGCGGGGGAATCGGGGAGCTGTTTTTT.

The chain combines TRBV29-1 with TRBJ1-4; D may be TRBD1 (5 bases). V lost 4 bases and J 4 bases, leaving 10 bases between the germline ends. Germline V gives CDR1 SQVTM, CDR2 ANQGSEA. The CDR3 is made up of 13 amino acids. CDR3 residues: CSVGRGGNEKLFF. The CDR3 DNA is TGCAGCGTTGGGCGGGGGGGTAATGAAAAACTGTTTTTT.